The source of this T cell receptor (beta chain) is a study of cytomegalovirus exposure and HLA in healthy donors. The CDR3 is 14 amino acids. The V segment lost 8 bases and the J segment 5 bases; nucleotides outside the gene matches: 11. CDR1 is ENHRY, CDR2 SYGVKD, per germline. The PCR contained 60 Vbeta and 13 Jbeta primers. Generated by immunoSEQ multiplex PCR, the TCRdb table keeps only in-frame clones and is missing some. The data show some 66,000 clones, more than 80% seen once. The sequence was obtained from a woman aged 30 to 39 in good health and CMV-seronegative. The sequenced sample consisted of PBMCs. This chain uses TRBV10-3 with TRBJ2-7, with TRBD1 identical over 8 bases. The CDR3 reads CAIEPGTGGDEQYF. Here the CDR3 DNA reads TGTGCCATCGAACCCGGCACAGGGGGAGACGAGCAGTACTTC.